This entry concerns a single TCR beta chain. Its antigen is currently not known. Within one base of it there is no much larger clone, and no base qualities were kept. Donors were healthy HIV-negative adults with no recently reported acute infections or vaccinations. All donors were Caucasian adults living in Nashville, Tennessee, USA. CD4+ T cells were enriched by magnetic negative selection; naive cells were then positively selected on CD45RA, and the negative fraction formed the memory subset. After blood collection by leukapheresis, PBMCs were isolated using Ficoll-Histopaque density gradient centrifugation and then cryopreserved in the vapor phase of liquid nitrogen. Analytical flow cytometry was used to check the purity and quantity of every magnetically sorted T cell population. From each sorted fraction, genomic DNA was isolated and quantified by UV absorbance on a Nanodrop 2000c. CDR1 and CDR2, looked up from the germline V gene, are KGHSH and LQKENI. The germline ends are 8 bases apart after V is trimmed by 1 base and J by 5 bases. There are 13 amino acids in the CDR3, from cysteine to phenylalanine inclusive. This entry keeps only the CDR3 DNA: 39 bases, framed from base 1.

Using the deep immunoSEQ assay, multiplex PCR amplified TCR CDR3 regions from genomic DNA. Extracted genomic DNA from each cell subset was spread evenly across all wells of several immunoSEQ 96-well plates, with each plate serving as a replicate. Each replicate PCR for sorted subsets received 200 ng genomic DNA, equal to about 30,000 T cell genomes. Purified libraries were quantified with a Qubit 3.0 fluorometer, sized on a Bioanalyzer 2100, and re-quantified with the KAPA Library Quantification kit. Every immunoSEQ 96-well plate was sequenced on a separate single-read 150-cycle Illumina NextSeq 550 flow cell. The authors' analysis ran thus. Because the immunoSEQ output held only junctional sequences and lacked quality scores, the filtering could not match the filtering applied to full-length reads. To assign V/J genes and CDR3, sequences were annotated against IMGT germline references using PyIR, a Python wrapper for IgBLAST v1.9. Any read was removed if the V/J assignment was weak (E-value above 1e-6), the CDR3 was missing, or the read contained stop codons, out-of-frame junctions, or ambiguous translated residues. V3J clonotypes were defined as sequences sharing the same inferred V gene, J gene, and CDR3 amino acid sequence. The percentage overlap between two repertoires was calculated by dividing the number of shared unique clonotypes by the size of the smaller repertoire. RTK rarefaction, the Chao1 estimator, and Recon v2.1 estimates of unobserved clonotypes were used to assess repertoire richness. Generation probabilities were computed with OLGA for all TCRbeta clonotypes obtained by the gDNA method from several donors. TCRdb provides this immuneACCESS table in a form limited to in-frame rearrangements. Some clones are lacking; in checked studies, under half of them reflect an unresolved V gene, and why the rest are absent is not known. That table is the source of V, J and clone size, and D and trimming were worked out from the DNA. The sample profile shows over 1.5 million clones; approximately 98% of them were found once. Approximately 0.44% of the sample is taken by the ten largest.

The sample comes from a study of shared clonotypes between healthy human individuals (dated by TCRdb to the early 2020s). The study in broad terms: The cohort comprised a couple of women and a few men aged 18 to 49 years. Per donor, three plates each were used for CD4 naive and CD4 memory, two for CD8 naive, and one for CD8 memory. To estimate repertoire size and how much clonotype sharing occurs between individuals, the study deeply sequenced the blood TCR repertoires of about five healthy adults. To increase sequencing depth and limit assay-specific biases, different laboratories used diverse techniques to prepare libraries and sequence TCR repertoires. Leukapheresis yielded between about 0.8 and 9.5 billion PBMCs per donor. General study outcomes and caveats: Because the study included a small number of donors, the genetic and exposure-history diversity represented was limited. Compared with non-shared clonotypes, clonotypes shared by all four sorted-subset donors had higher generation probabilities. Estimated clonotype richness was generally larger for naive than for memory subsets. Incomplete sequencing was indicated by rarefaction of sorted-subset datasets, despite the large sequencing depth. When a handful of donors were compared, the shared fraction of clonotypes was roughly 5% for naive CD4, 3.5% for naive CD8, 2.3% for memory CD4, and less than 0.45% for memory CD8. Sampling was restricted to blood, and TCR repertoires in tissue are likely to differ from TCR repertoires in blood. Pairwise subsampling indicated that sequencing depth was expected to affect the degree of clonotype sharing among donors.

This clonotype was obtained from a man in his thirties or forties in good health. The sequence joins TRBV18 to TRBJ1-1; TRBD1 could be the D gene, as 5 bases match. The specimen sequenced was naive CD4+ T cells sorted from blood. Reading the label with the study, this specimen's cell subset or site is: CD45RA+ positively selected. The CDR3: CASSPLGDTEAFF. The DNA is as follows: TGTGCCAGCTCACCACTAGGGGATACTGAAGCTTTCTTT.